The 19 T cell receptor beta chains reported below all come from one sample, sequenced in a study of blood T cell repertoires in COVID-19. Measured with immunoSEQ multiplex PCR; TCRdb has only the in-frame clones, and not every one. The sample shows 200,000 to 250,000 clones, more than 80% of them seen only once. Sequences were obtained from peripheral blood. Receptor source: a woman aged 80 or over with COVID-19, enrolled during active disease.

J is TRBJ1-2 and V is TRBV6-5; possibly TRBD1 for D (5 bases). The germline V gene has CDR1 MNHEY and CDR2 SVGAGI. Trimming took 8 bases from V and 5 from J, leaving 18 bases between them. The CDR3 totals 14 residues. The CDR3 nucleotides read TGTGCCAGCGCCCCTGGTGAGGGGAGGTATGGCTACACCTTC. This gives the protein CASAPGEGRYGYTF.

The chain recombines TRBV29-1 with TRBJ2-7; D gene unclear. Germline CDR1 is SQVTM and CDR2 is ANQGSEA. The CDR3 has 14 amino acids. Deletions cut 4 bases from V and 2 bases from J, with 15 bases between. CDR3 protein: CSVGGEKLTYEQYF. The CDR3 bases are TGCAGCGTTGGCGGAGAGAAACTAACCTACGAGCAGTACTTC.

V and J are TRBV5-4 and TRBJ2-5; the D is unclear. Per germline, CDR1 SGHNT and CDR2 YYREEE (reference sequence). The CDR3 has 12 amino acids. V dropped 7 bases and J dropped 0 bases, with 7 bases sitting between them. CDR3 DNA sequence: TGTGCCAGCGGCAAAAACCAAGAGACCCAGTACTTC. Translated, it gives CASGKNQETQYF.

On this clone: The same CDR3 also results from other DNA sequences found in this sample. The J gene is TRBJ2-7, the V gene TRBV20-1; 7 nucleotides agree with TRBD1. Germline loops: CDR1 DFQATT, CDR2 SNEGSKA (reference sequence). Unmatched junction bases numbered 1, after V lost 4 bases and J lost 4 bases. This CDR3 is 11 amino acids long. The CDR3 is CSANRGYEQYF. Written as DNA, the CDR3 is TGCAGTGCTAACAGGGGTTACGAGCAGTACTTC.

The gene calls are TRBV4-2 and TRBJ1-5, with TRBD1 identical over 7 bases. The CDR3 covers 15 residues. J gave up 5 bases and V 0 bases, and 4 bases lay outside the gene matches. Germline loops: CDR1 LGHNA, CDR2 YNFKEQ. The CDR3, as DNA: TGTGCCAGCAGCCAAGATGGAGGGGGCGATCAGCCCCAGCATTTT. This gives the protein CASSQDGGGDQPQHF.

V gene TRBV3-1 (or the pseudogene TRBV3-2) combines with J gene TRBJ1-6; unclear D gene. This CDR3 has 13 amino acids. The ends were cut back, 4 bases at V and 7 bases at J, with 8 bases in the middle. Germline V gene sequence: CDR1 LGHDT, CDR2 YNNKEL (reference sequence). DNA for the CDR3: TGTGCCAGCAGCCCCACAAACAATTCACCCCTCCACTTT. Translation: CASSPTNNSPLHF.

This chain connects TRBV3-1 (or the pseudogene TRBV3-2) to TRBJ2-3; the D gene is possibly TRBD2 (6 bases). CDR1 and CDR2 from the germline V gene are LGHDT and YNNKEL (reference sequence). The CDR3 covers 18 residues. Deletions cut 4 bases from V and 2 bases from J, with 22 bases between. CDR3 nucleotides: TGTGCCAGCAGCCGGGAGTTTAGCGGTCGGCGAATCACAGATACGCAGTATTTT. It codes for CASSREFSGRRITDTQYF.

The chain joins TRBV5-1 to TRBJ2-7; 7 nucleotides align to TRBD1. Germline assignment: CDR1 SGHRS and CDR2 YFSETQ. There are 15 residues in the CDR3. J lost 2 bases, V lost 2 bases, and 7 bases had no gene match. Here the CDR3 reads CASSFSGTEAYEQYF. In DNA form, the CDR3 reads TGCGCCAGCAGCTTCTCCGGGACAGAAGCCTACGAGCAGTACTTC.

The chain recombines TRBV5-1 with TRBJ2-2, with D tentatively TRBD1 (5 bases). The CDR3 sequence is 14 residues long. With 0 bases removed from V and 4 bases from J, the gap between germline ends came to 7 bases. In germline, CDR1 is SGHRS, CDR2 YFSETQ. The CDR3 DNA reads TGCGCCAGCAGCTTGGCAGGGATCACCGGGGAGCTGTTTTTT. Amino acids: CASSLAGITGELFF.

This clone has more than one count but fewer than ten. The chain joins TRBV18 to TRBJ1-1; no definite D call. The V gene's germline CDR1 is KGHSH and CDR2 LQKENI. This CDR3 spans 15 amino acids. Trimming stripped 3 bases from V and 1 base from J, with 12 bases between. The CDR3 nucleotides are TGTGCCAGCTCACCTAGGAGTGAGGGGAACACTGAAGCTTTCTTT. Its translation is CASSPRSEGNTEAFF.

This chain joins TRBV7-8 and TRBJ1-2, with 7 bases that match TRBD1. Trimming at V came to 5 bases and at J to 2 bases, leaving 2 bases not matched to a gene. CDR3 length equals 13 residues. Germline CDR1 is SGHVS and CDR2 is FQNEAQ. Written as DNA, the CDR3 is TGTGCCAGCAGCCCGGACAGGAACTATGGCTACACCTTC. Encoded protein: CASSPDRNYGYTF.

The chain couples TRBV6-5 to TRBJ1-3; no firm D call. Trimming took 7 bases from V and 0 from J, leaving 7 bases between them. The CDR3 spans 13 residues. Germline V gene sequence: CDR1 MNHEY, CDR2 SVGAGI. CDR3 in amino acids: CASMRSSGNTIYF. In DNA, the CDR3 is TGTGCCAGCATGCGGAGCTCTGGAAACACCATATATTTT.

CDR3 sequence reads: CASSARGADEKLFF. The CDR3 region has the DNA TGCGCCAGCAGCGCACGTGGGGCTGATGAAAAACTGTTTTTT. The chain couples TRBV5-1 to TRBJ1-4; D is perhaps TRBD1 (5 bases). With 4 bases removed from V and 6 bases from J, the gap between germline ends came to 13 bases. The CDR3 contains 14 residues. The germline CDR1 and CDR2 sequences are SGHRS and YFSETQ.

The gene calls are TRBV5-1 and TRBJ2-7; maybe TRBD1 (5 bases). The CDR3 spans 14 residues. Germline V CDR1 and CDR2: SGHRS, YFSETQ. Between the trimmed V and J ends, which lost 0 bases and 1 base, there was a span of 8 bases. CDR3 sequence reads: CASSLGPGSYEQYF. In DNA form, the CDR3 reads TGCGCCAGCAGCTTGGGACCAGGGTCCTACGAGCAGTACTTC.

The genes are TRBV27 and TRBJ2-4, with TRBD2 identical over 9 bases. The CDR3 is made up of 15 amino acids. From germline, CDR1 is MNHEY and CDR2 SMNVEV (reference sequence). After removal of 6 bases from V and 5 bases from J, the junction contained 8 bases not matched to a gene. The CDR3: CASRVAGAGQNIQYF. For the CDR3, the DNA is TGTGCCAGCAGAGTAGCGGGAGCAGGGCAAAACATTCAGTACTTC.

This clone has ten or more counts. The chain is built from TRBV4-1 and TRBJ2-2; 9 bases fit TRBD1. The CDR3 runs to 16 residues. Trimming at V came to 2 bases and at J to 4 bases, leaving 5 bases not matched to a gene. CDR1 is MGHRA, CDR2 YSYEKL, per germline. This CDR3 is CASSQPGQGVTGELFF. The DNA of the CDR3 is TGCGCCAGCAGCCAACCGGGACAGGGAGTCACCGGGGAGCTGTTTTTT.

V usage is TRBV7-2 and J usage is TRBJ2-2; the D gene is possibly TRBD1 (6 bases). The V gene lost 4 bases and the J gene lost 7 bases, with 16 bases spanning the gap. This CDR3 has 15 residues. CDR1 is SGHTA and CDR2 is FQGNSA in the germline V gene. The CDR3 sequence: CASSSTGSRVGELFF. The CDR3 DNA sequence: TGTGCCAGCAGCTCTACAGGGTCTCGAGTCGGGGAGCTGTTTTTT.

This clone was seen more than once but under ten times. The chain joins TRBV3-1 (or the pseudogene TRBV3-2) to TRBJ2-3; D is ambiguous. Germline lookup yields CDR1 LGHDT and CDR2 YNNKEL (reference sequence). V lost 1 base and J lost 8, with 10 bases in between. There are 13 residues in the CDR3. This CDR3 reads CASSQGSYGTQYF. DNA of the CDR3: TGTGCCAGCAGCCAAGGATCCTACGGTACGCAGTATTTT.

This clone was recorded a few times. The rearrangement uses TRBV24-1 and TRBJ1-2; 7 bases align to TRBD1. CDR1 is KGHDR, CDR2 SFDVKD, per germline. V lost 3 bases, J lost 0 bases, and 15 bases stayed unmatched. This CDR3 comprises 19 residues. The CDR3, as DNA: TGTGCCACCAGTGATGCCGCCGGGACAGCGCCCACAGCTAACTATGGCTACACCTTC. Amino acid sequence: CATSDAAGTAPTANYGYTF.